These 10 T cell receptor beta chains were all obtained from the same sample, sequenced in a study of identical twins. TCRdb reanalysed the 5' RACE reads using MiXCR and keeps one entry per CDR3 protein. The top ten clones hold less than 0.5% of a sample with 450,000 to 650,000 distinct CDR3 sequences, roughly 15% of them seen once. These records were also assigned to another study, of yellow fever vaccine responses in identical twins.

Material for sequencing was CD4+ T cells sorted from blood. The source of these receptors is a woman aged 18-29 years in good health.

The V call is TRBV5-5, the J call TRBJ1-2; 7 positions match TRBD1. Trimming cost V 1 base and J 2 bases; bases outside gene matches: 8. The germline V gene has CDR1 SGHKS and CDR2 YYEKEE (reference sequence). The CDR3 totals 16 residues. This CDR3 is CASSLPPQGGNYGYTF. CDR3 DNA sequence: TGTGCCAGCAGCTTGCCGCCTCAGGGGGGAAACTATGGCTACACCTTC. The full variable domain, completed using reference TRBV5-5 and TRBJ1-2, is DAGVTQSPTHLIKTRGQQVTLRCSPISGHKSVSWYQQVLGQGPQFIFQYYEKEERGRGNFPDRFSARQFPNYSSELNVNALLLGDSALYLCASSLPPQGGNYGYTFGSGTRLTVV.

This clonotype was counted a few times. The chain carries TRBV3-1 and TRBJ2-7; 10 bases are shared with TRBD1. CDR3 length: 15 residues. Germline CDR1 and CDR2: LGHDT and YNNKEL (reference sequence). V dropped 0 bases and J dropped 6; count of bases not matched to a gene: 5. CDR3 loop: CASSQEGTGVREQYF. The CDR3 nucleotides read TGTGCCAGCAGCCAAGAGGGGACAGGGGTCCGCGAGCAGTACTTC.

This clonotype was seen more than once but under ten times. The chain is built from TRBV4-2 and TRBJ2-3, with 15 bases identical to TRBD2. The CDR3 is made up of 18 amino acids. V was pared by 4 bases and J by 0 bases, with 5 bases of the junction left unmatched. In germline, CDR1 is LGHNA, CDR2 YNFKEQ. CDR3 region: CASSPRTSGGGSTDTQYF. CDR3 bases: TGTGCCAGCAGCCCGCGGACTAGCGGGGGGGGAAGCACAGATACGCAGTATTTT.

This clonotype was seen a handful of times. The DNA of the CDR3 is TGCAGCGTTGAAAAAGTCACTGAAGCTTTCTTT. Its protein is CSVEKVTEAFF. The rearrangement links TRBV29-1 to TRBJ1-1; D call uncertain. Between the trimmed V and J ends, which lost 2 bases and 4 bases, there was a span of 5 bases. Germline assignment: CDR1 SQVTM and CDR2 ANQGSEA. The CDR3 is made up of 11 amino acids.

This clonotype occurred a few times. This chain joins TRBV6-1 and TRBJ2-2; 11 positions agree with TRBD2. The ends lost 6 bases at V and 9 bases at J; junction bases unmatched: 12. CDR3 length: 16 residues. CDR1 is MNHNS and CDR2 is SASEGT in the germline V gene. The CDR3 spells CASSPPSGGLVRELFF. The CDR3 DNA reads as TGTGCCAGCAGCCCACCTAGCGGGGGGTTAGTTAGGGAGCTGTTTTTT.

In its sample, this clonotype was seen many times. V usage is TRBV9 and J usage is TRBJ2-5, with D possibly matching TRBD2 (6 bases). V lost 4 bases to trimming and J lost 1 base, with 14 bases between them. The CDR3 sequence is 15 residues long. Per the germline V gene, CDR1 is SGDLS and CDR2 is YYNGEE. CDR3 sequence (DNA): TGTGCCAGCAGCCAACGGGACTGGATCCAAGAGACCCAGTACTTC. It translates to CASSQRDWIQETQYF.

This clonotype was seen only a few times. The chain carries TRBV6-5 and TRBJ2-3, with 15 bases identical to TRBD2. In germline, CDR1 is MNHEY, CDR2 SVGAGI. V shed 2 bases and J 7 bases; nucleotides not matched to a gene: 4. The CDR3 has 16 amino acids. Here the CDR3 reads CASSYGLAGGPHTQYF. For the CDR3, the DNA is TGTGCCAGCAGTTACGGACTAGCGGGAGGGCCGCATACGCAGTATTTT.

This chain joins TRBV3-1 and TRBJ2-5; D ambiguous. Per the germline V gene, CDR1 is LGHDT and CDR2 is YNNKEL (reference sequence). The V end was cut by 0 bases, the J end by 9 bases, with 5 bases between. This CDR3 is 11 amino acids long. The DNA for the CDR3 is TGTGCCAGCAGCCAAGATCTCCCCCAGTACTTC. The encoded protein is CASSQDLPQYF.

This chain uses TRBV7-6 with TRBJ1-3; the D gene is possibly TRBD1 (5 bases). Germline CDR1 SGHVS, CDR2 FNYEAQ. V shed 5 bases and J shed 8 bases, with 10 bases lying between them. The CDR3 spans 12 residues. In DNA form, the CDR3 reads TGTGCCAGCAGCCCCCAGGGCGACACCATATATTTT. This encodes CASSPQGDTIYF. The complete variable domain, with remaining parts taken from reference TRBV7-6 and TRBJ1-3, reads GAGVSQSPRYKVTKRGQDVALRCDPISGHVSLYWYRQALGQGPEFLTYFNYEAQQDKSGLPNDRFSAERPEGSISTLTIQRTEQRDSAMYRCASSPQGDTIYFGEGSWLTVV.

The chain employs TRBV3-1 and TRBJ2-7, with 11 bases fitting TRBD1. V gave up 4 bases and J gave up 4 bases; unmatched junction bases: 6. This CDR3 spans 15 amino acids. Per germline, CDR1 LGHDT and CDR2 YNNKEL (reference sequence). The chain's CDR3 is CASSRGTGGKYEQYF. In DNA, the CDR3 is TGTGCCAGCAGCCGGGGGACAGGGGGGAAGTACGAGCAGTACTTC.